This T cell receptor (beta chain) is from a study of blood T cell repertoires in COVID-19. Generated by immunoSEQ multiplex PCR, the TCRdb table keeps only in-frame clones and is missing some. Among under 30,000 clones listed, 85% to 95% were seen once. The junction had 5 bases not matched to a gene; V was cut back by 7 bases and J by 1 base. The V gene's germline CDR1 is MDHEN and CDR2 SYDVKM. The CDR3 spans 14 residues. The chain is built from TRBV28 and TRBJ2-7; 9 nucleotides agree with TRBD1. This TCR was recovered from a human donor with active COVID-19. The donor label of this sample is uncertain. Material for sequencing was peripheral blood. The CDR3 sequence: CASTRTGASYEQYF. The CDR3 bases are TGTGCCAGCACCCGGACAGGGGCATCCTACGAGCAGTACTTC.